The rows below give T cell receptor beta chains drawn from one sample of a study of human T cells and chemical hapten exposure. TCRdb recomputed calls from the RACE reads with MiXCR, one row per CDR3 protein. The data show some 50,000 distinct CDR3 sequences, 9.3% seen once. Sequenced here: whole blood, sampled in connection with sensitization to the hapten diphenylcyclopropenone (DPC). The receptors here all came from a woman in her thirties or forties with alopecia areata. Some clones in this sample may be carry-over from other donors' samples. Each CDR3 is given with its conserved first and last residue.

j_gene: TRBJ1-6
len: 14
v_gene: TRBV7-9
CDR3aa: CASSLSTGYSPLHF

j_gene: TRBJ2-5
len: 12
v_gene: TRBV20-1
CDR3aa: CSAQIREETQYF

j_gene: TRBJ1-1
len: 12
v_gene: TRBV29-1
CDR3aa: CSTLDKHTEAFF

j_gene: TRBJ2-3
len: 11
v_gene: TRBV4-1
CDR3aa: CASSQANTQYF

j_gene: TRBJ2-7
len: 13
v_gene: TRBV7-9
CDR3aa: CASSLVATYEQYF

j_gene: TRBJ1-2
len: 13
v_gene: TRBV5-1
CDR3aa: CASSYQGEVGYTF

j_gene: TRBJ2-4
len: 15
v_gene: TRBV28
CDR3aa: CASSQPQGTKNIQYF

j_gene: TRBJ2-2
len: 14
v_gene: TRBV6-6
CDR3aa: CASSYGGNTGELFF

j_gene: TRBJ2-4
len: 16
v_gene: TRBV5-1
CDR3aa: CASSFRGREAKNIQYF

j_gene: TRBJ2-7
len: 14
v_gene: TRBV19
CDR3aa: CASRGTSSLYEQYF

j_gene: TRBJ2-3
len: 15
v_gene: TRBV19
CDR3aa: CASRSRGGFTDTQYF

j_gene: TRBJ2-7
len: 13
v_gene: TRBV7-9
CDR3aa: CASSPQSSYEQYF

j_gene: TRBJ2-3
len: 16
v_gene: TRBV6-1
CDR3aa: CAIRGRGGTSTDTQYF

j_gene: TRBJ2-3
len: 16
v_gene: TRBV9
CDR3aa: CVSSGTGQGNTDTQYF

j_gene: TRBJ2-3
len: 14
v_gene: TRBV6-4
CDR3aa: CASSPAGAADTQYF

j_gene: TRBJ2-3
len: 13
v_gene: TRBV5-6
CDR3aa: CASSLLWADTQYF

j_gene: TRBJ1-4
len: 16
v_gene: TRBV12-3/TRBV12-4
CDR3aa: CASTEGGLGTNEKLFF

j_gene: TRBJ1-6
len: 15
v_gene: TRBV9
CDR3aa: CASSVASSSEAPLHF

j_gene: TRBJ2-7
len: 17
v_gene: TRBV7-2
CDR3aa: CASSFHGLAGNAYEQYF

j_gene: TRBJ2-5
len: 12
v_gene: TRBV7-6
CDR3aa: CASSLSWETQYF

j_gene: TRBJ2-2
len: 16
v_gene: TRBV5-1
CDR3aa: CASSKQGGANTGELFF

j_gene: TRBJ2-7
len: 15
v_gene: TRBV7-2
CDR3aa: CASSLAGDSSYEQYF

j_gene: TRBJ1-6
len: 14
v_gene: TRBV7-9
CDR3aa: CASSLAPADSPLHF